This entry lists 15 T cell receptor beta chains sequenced from one sample in a study of control samples from healthy donors and cancer patients. Repertoires were generated with immunoSEQ multiplex PCR, while TCRdb's copy carries only in-frame clones and drops some. The table shows 110,000 to 150,000 clones, with under 90% occurring only once. The sequencing sample was made of blood. Receptors originate from a man under 40 in good health.

The chain is built from TRBV12-3 or TRBV12-4 and TRBJ2-7, with D maybe TRBD2 (5 bases). The CDR3 is 12 residues long. Trimming removed 7 bases at V and 7 bases at J, with 14 bases between. The CDR3 protein is CASTVGVGEQYF. In DNA form, the CDR3 reads TGTGCCAGCACCGTGGGAGTTGGGGAGCAGTACTTC.

This chain links TRBV6-5 with TRBJ1-5; the D is unclear. CDR1 is MNHEY, CDR2 SVGAGI, per germline. Trimming took 2 bases from V and 3 from J, leaving 11 bases between them. This CDR3 is 15 amino acids long. CDR3 nucleotides: TGTGCCAGCAGTTACGCGGCGGGGAACAATCAGCCCCAGCATTTT. This encodes CASSYAAGNNQPQHF.

This clone was picked up many times. V is TRBV6-4 and J is TRBJ1-6, with TRBD1 identical over 8 bases. Per the germline V gene, CDR1 is MRHNA and CDR2 is SNTAGT. Trimming at V came to 2 bases and at J to 8 bases, leaving 11 bases not matched to a gene. CDR3 length equals 17 residues. CDR3 bases: TGTGCCAGCAGTGACAACGGAGAGGGGACAGGATATTCACCCCTCCACTTT. Translating it yields CASSDNGEGTGYSPLHF.

The sample holds one count of this clone. The chain links TRBV7-3 to TRBJ2-3; 7 bases map to TRBD2. The length of the CDR3 is 19 residues. Trimming at V came to 5 bases and at J to 1 base, leaving 18 bases not matched to a gene. Germline V gene data show CDR1 as SGHTA and CDR2 as FQGTGA. CDR3 DNA sequence: TGTGCCAGCAGCGCAGGGTTTCGCGGGAGAGGTACAGGCACAGATACGCAGTATTTT. It translates to CASSAGFRGRGTGTDTQYF.

V gene TRBV25-1 combines with J gene TRBJ2-7, with 8 bases identical to TRBD2. Germline trimming cut 5 bases from V and 5 bases from J; bases unmatched to any gene: 8. The CDR3 is made up of 14 amino acids. CDR1 and CDR2 from the germline V gene are MGHDK and SYGVNS. The CDR3 reads CASSQSGSLNEQYF. The CDR3 DNA is TGTGCCAGCAGTCAAAGCGGGAGTCTCAACGAGCAGTACTTC.

This clone was counted a single time. The genes are TRBV3-1 (or the pseudogene TRBV3-2) and TRBJ2-7; no reliable D call. Trimming removed 2 bases from V and 3 bases from J, with 23 bases in between. This CDR3 is built from 18 residues. Germline V CDR1 and CDR2: LGHDT, YNNKEL (reference sequence). CDR3 bases: TGTGCCAGCAGCCAAAATTCCCGGAATGCCCAGCAGATCTACGAGCAGTACTTC. Protein product: CASSQNSRNAQQIYEQYF.

The chain is built from TRBV27 and TRBJ1-1; D gene ambiguous. With 7 bases removed from V and 0 bases from J, the gap between germline ends came to 15 bases. There are 15 residues in the CDR3. CDR1 is MNHEY, CDR2 SMNVEV, per germline (reference sequence). This CDR3 reads CASKVAEHMNTEAFF. Here the CDR3 DNA reads TGTGCCAGCAAGGTTGCAGAACATATGAACACTGAAGCTTTCTTT.

The rearrangement joins TRBV27 to TRBJ2-7; D is perhaps TRBD1 (5 bases). The CDR3 has 13 amino acids. Looked up from germline, CDR1 is MNHEY and CDR2 is SMNVEV (reference sequence). V shed 3 bases and J shed 3 bases, with 9 bases lying between them. DNA for the CDR3: TGTGCCAGCAGTTTGGCCCAGGGCTACGAGCAGTACTTC. It translates to CASSLAQGYEQYF.

CDR3 bases: TGTGCCAGCGCCTCAGGGGATGAAAAACTGTTTTTT. Residues: CASASGDEKLFF. The J gene is TRBJ1-4, the V gene TRBV12-3 or TRBV12-4; tentative D call: TRBD1 (6 bases). The germline V and J ends were trimmed by 8 bases and 6 bases, with 10 bases remaining between them. This CDR3 has 12 amino acids.

The chain links TRBV19 to TRBJ2-1; maybe TRBD2 (5 bases). The CDR3 contains 11 residues. The V gene lost 9 bases and the J gene lost 4 bases, with 7 bases spanning the gap. The germline CDR1 and CDR2 sequences are LNHDA and SQIVND (reference sequence). The CDR3 DNA follows: TGTGCCAGCTGGAGGTACAATGAGCAGTTCTTC. The encoded protein is CASWRYNEQFF.

The rearrangement links TRBV19 to TRBJ1-4; the D gene is possibly TRBD1 (6 bases). This CDR3 has 14 residues. The germline V gene has CDR1 LNHDA and CDR2 SQIVND (reference sequence). V lost 3 bases, J lost 2 bases, and 7 bases lay in between. The DNA of the CDR3 is TGTGCCAGTAGTATGGGGGGCACTAATGAAAAACTGTTTTTT. Protein: CASSMGGTNEKLFF. Full variable domain (rest looked up from reference TRBV19 and TRBJ1-4): DGGITQSPKYLFRKEGQNVTLSCEQNLNHDAMYWYRQDPGQGLRLIYYSQIVNDFQKGDIAEGYSVSREKKESFPLTVTSAQKNPTAFYLCASSMGGTNEKLFFGSGTQLSVL.

This chain connects TRBV6-5 to TRBJ1-5; no clear D. In germline, CDR1 is MNHEY, CDR2 SVGAGI. V was clipped by 6 bases and J by 4 bases, with 7 bases between them. The CDR3 is made up of 12 amino acids. As DNA, the CDR3 is TGTGCCAGCAGGGACGGTAATCAGCCCCAGCATTTT. This sequence encodes CASRDGNQPQHF.

V gene TRBV11-2 combines with J gene TRBJ2-5; TRBD2 agrees at 9 bases. The ends lost 3 bases at V and 0 bases at J; junction bases unmatched: 2. The CDR3 has 15 amino acids. The V gene's germline CDR1 is SGHAT and CDR2 FQNNGV. The CDR3 loop is CASSFRLADQETQYF. In DNA, the CDR3 is TGTGCCAGCAGCTTCAGACTAGCGGACCAAGAGACCCAGTACTTC. Filled out from reference TRBV11-2 and TRBJ2-5, the complete variable domain reads EAGVAQSPRYKIIEKRQSVAFWCNPISGHATLYWYQQILGQGPKLLIQFQNNGVVDDSQLPKDRFSAERLKGVDSTLKIQPAKLEDSAVYLCASSFRLADQETQYFGPGTRLLVL.

This chain links TRBV9 with TRBJ2-2; maybe TRBD2 (6 bases). Germline CDR1 SGDLS, CDR2 YYNGEE. The V end was cut by 5 bases, the J end by 3 bases, with 11 bases between. The CDR3 runs 14 residues. The CDR3 sequence: CASSRDFYTGELFF. CDR3 bases: TGTGCCAGCAGTCGGGACTTCTACACCGGGGAGCTGTTTTTT.

This chain links TRBV3-1 (or the pseudogene TRBV3-2) with TRBJ2-1; D is unclear. Trimming took off 4 bases at V and 3 bases at J, with 7 bases between the two ends. Germline loops: CDR1 LGHDT, CDR2 YNNKEL (reference sequence). This CDR3 contains 13 residues. CDR3 in amino acids: CASSRLDYNEQFF. In DNA, the CDR3 is TGTGCCAGCAGCCGACTGGACTACAATGAGCAGTTCTTC.